Below, 27 T cell receptor beta chains from the same sample are listed, as sequenced in a study of T cell responses to AZD1222 COVID-19 vaccine. The repertoire was sequenced with immunoSEQ multiplex PCR; TCRdb's copy has only in-frame clones and lacks some. This sample carries 80,000 to 100,000 clones, roughly 91% of them seen once, and the ten largest clones take 2.8%. The sample was peripheral blood, taken on day 0 of MenACWY control vaccination. The receptor source for this set is an adult in good health.

The J gene is TRBJ1-4, the V gene TRBV28; D is possibly TRBD1 (6 bases). Trimming stripped 4 bases from V and 10 bases from J, with 22 bases between. Per the germline V gene, CDR1 is MDHEN and CDR2 is SYDVKM. This CDR3 region has 16 residues. The CDR3 nucleotides read TGTGCCAGCAGTTCCGATACCGACAGGTCTCCGGGAAAACTGTTTTTT. Its protein is CASSSDTDRSPGKLFF.

V gene TRBV28 combines with J gene TRBJ1-4; maybe TRBD1 (6 bases). This CDR3 is 18 amino acids long. CDR1 and CDR2 from the germline V gene are MDHEN and SYDVKM. Trimming removed 3 bases from V and 7 bases from J, with 24 bases in between. Written as DNA, the CDR3 is TGTGCCAGCAGTTTTGGGGGGGCAGGTTTGGGGTTAGGTGAAAAACTGTTTTTT. It codes for CASSFGGAGLGLGEKLFF.

This clone was observed a few times. The rearrangement uses TRBV20-1 and TRBJ1-5; 7 bases map to TRBD1. The germline CDR1 and CDR2 sequences are DFQATT and SNEGSKA (reference sequence). Losses at the gene ends were 3 bases for V and 2 bases for J; bases not matched to a gene: 7. CDR3 length equals 15 residues. The CDR3 spells CSASQGGAGNQPQHF. CDR3 bases: TGCAGTGCTAGTCAAGGGGGCGCAGGCAATCAGCCCCAGCATTTT.

The chain is built from TRBV24-1 and TRBJ2-5, with 11 bases that match TRBD2. The germline V gene encodes CDR1 KGHDR and CDR2 SFDVKD. The CDR3 has 15 residues. V lost 5 bases to trimming and J lost 4 bases; unmatched junction nucleotides: 5. CDR3 DNA sequence: TGTGCCACCAGTGTTGGTAGCGGGGGGGCAGAGACCCAGTACTTC. The encoded protein is CATSVGSGGAETQYF.

The chain combines TRBV27 with TRBJ1-2; maybe TRBD1 (5 bases). CDR3 length: 15 amino acids. The germline V and J ends were trimmed by 5 bases and 8 bases, with 21 bases remaining between them. Germline-derived CDR1 and CDR2 are MNHEY and SMNVEV (reference sequence). The CDR3 coding sequence is TGTGCCAGCAGTCGCTGGGGCGGCGAAATGGGAGGCTACACCTTC. Its translation is CASSRWGGEMGGYTF.

This chain connects TRBV7-9 to TRBJ1-5, with TRBD1 matching 7 bases. The V gene's germline CDR1 is SEHNR and CDR2 FQNEAQ (reference sequence). The CDR3 is 14 amino acids. The V and J ends lost 5 bases and 4 bases, in that order; junction bases with no gene match: 5. DNA for the CDR3: TGTGCCAGCAGCATTGGGACAGAAAATCAGCCCCAGCATTTT. This codes for CASSIGTENQPQHF. The variable domain in full, with the rest retrieved from reference TRBV7-9 and TRBJ1-5, is DTGVSQNPRHKITKRGQNVTFRCDPISEHNRLYWYRQTLGQGPEFLTYFQNEAQLEKSRLLSDRFSAERPKGSFSTLEIQRTEQGDSAMYLCASSIGTENQPQHFGDGTRLSIL.

The rearrangement uses TRBV2 and TRBJ2-1; 9 bases map to TRBD2. This CDR3 is 14 amino acids long. V trimming: 7 bases; J trimming: 4 bases; junction bases outside the gene matches: 5. Germline assignment: CDR1 SNHLY and CDR2 FYNNEI. CDR3 DNA sequence: TGTGCCAGCACTGCTAGCGGGGCATACAATGAGCAGTTCTTC. As protein: CASTASGAYNEQFF.

This chain links TRBV18 with TRBJ1-4; 8 bases are a match to TRBD1. The CDR3 has 12 residues. V trimming: 8 bases; J trimming: 8 bases; junction bases outside the gene matches: 4. Germline V gene sequence: CDR1 KGHSH, CDR2 LQKENI. The DNA of the CDR3 is TGTGCCAGCCGAGGGACAGGCGAAAAACTGTTTTTT. Amino acid sequence: CASRGTGEKLFF.

The genes are TRBV7-8 and TRBJ1-4, with D perhaps matching TRBD1 (5 bases). Trimming stripped 1 base from V and 7 bases from J, with 16 bases between. Germline CDR1 SGHVS, CDR2 FQNEAQ. CDR3 length equals 16 residues. In DNA form, the CDR3 reads TGTGCCAGCAGCTTAGAACCAGGGCGCGCGGGTGAAAAACTGTTTTTT. Protein product: CASSLEPGRAGEKLFF.

V gene TRBV3-1 (or the pseudogene TRBV3-2) combines with J gene TRBJ1-1, with D unresolved. This CDR3 has 16 residues. Deletions cut 5 bases from V and 2 bases from J, with 18 bases between. Germline assignment: CDR1 LGHDT and CDR2 YNNKEL (reference sequence). The CDR3 spells CASSFARGPDNTEAFF. For the CDR3, the DNA is TGTGCCAGCAGCTTCGCGCGGGGTCCGGATAACACTGAAGCTTTCTTT.

The chain has TRBV5-1 and TRBJ1-2, with 7 bases that match TRBD1. The CDR3 covers 13 residues. CDR1 and CDR2 (germline): SGHRS, YFSETQ. J was trimmed by 7 bases and V by 5 bases; bases with no gene match: 8. The CDR3 loop reads CASSYHEGAGYTF. The CDR3 DNA sequence: TGCGCCAGCAGTTACCACGAGGGGGCTGGCTACACCTTC.

V is TRBV7-9 and J is TRBJ1-1; D is uncertain. This CDR3 contains 13 residues. CDR1 is SEHNR, CDR2 FQNEAQ, per germline (reference sequence). V gave up 1 base and J gave up 5 bases, with 8 bases separating them. The CDR3 bases are TGTGCCAGCAGCTTAGAGAGGGAAACTGAAGCTTTCTTT. Translating gives CASSLERETEAFF.

The rearrangement links TRBV28 to TRBJ1-3; the D gene is possibly TRBD1 (5 bases). V lost 5 bases and J lost 0, with 11 bases in between. The CDR3 extends over 15 amino acids. Germline CDR1 and CDR2: MDHEN and SYDVKM. CDR3 DNA: TGTGCCAGCAGTCTGAGACAGACCTCTGGAAACACCATATATTTT. Translating it yields CASSLRQTSGNTIYF. Complete variable domain (other parts from reference TRBV28 and TRBJ1-3): DVKVTQSSRYLVKRTGEKVFLECVQDMDHENMFWYRQDPGLGLRLIYFSYDVKMKEKGDIPEGYSVSREKKERFSLILESASTNQTSMYLCASSLRQTSGNTIYFGEGSWLTVV.

V gene TRBV27 combines with J gene TRBJ2-7, with TRBD1 matching over 9 bases. The germline V gene encodes CDR1 MNHEY and CDR2 SMNVEV (reference sequence). This CDR3 is built from 16 residues. Germline trimming cut 6 bases from V and 0 bases from J; bases unmatched to any gene: 9. CDR3 in amino acids: CASSRGQGPLSYEQYF. In nucleotides, the CDR3 is TGTGCCAGCAGCAGAGGACAGGGGCCCCTCTCCTACGAGCAGTACTTC.

This chain joins TRBV21-1 and TRBJ2-6; TRBD1, as called in the table, went unchecked against the DNA. TRBV21-1 is annotated as a pseudogene. This CDR3 spans 18 amino acids. CDR3 sequence: CASSKSGATNSGANVLTF. For the CDR3, the DNA is TGTGCCAGCAGCAAGTCAGGGGCGACCAACTCTGGGGCCAACGTCCTGACTTTC.

This chain connects TRBV7-9 to TRBJ1-2; 9 bases align to TRBD1. CDR3 length: 14 residues. Germline CDR1 and CDR2: SEHNR and FQNEAQ (reference sequence). V was clipped by 1 base and J by 7 bases; unmatched bases: 4. The CDR3 sequence is CASSLDRQGGGYTF. CDR3 bases: TGTGCCAGCAGCTTAGATCGACAGGGGGGTGGCTACACCTTC.

This chain connects TRBV7-8 to TRBJ2-2, with 10 bases identical to TRBD1. CDR1 is SGHVS, CDR2 FQNEAQ, per germline. V lost 2 bases and J lost 4; bases outside the gene matches: 16. This CDR3 region has 20 residues. The CDR3 spells CASSLPSGTGAFRGTGELFF. The DNA for the CDR3 is TGTGCCAGCAGCTTACCGTCCGGGACAGGGGCTTTTAGGGGCACCGGGGAGCTGTTTTTT.

The gene calls are TRBV6-2 or TRBV6-3 and TRBJ2-7; 9 bases agree with TRBD1. The CDR3 has 17 amino acids. Germline V lookup: CDR1 MNHEY, CDR2 SVGEGT. Unmatched junction bases numbered 14, after V lost 5 bases and J lost 3 bases. CDR3 in DNA: TGTGCCAGCAGTGCCCGATCCGGGACAGGGATAAGCTACGAGCAGTACTTC. Its translation is CASSARSGTGISYEQYF.

This chain joins TRBV7-9 and TRBJ1-2; tentative D call: TRBD1 (6 bases). The CDR3 has 13 residues. Per the germline V gene, CDR1 is SEHNR and CDR2 is FQNEAQ (reference sequence). V dropped 2 bases and J dropped 8 bases, with 12 bases sitting between them. CDR3 amino acids: CASSLIGGEGYTF. CDR3 DNA sequence: TGTGCCAGCAGCTTAATTGGGGGCGAGGGCTACACCTTC.

This rearrangement joins TRBV7-9 to TRBJ2-1, with a possible D match to TRBD2 (6 bases). Germline V gives CDR1 SEHNR, CDR2 FQNEAQ (reference sequence). V was trimmed by 1 base and J by 5 bases, leaving 15 bases between them. This CDR3 spans 16 amino acids. The CDR3 sequence: CASSLVALTGDNEQFF. The CDR3 DNA reads as TGTGCCAGCAGCTTAGTGGCCCTTACGGGGGACAATGAGCAGTTCTTC.

The chain has TRBV4-3 and TRBJ1-1; tentatively, D is TRBD1 (6 bases). The ends were cut back, 9 bases at V and 0 bases at J, with 11 bases in the middle. Germline CDR1 reads LGHNA; CDR2 reads YSLEER. This CDR3 has 13 amino acids. DNA of the CDR3: TGCGCCAGTCAGGGGACATTGAACACTGAAGCTTTCTTT. Translating gives CASQGTLNTEAFF.

This clone was detected once. V gene TRBV5-5 combines with J gene TRBJ2-7; no clear D. The germline V gene encodes CDR1 SGHKS and CDR2 YYEKEE (reference sequence). With 7 bases removed from V and 3 bases from J, the gap between germline ends came to 17 bases. This CDR3 spans 14 amino acids. Written as DNA, the CDR3 is TGTGCCAGCGCCCTGGCAAGTATAGACTACGAGCAGTACTTC. Translation gives CASALASIDYEQYF.

The V gene is TRBV30, the J gene TRBJ2-3; D is ambiguous. The CDR3 has 13 amino acids. With 4 bases removed from V and 4 bases from J, the gap between germline ends came to 12 bases. Germline V lookup: CDR1 GTSNPN, CDR2 SVGIG (reference sequence). The CDR3 region is CAWTRGKPDTQYF. The DNA for the CDR3 is TGTGCCTGGACTAGAGGTAAACCAGATACGCAGTATTTT.

The chain has TRBV4-2 and TRBJ2-2; D call uncertain. The germline CDR1 and CDR2 sequences are LGHNA and YNFKEQ. This CDR3 contains 15 residues. With 0 bases removed from V and 6 bases from J, the gap between germline ends came to 11 bases. DNA of the CDR3: TGTGCCAGCAGCCAAGACCCCCCTCTGGCCGGGGAGCTGTTTTTT. This codes for CASSQDPPLAGELFF.

The chain has TRBV2 and TRBJ1-4, with no clear D. Germline V lookup: CDR1 SNHLY, CDR2 FYNNEI. This CDR3 spans 13 amino acids. Trimming took off 5 bases at V and 8 bases at J, with 12 bases between the two ends. CDR3 DNA sequence: TGTGCCAGCAGTTTGGGAGGAAGCGAAAAACTGTTTTTT. As protein: CASSLGGSEKLFF.

The chain recombines TRBV28 with TRBJ1-1; D unresolved. The germline CDR1 and CDR2 sequences are MDHEN and SYDVKM. V lost 3 bases and J lost 6, with 11 bases in between. This CDR3 is 13 amino acids long. The CDR3 DNA reads as TGTGCCAGCAGTTTCCGGGCGAGGGCTGAAGCTTTCTTT. Protein: CASSFRARAEAFF. Complete variable domain (other parts from reference TRBV28 and TRBJ1-1): DVKVTQSSRYLVKRTGEKVFLECVQDMDHENMFWYRQDPGLGLRLIYFSYDVKMKEKGDIPEGYSVSREKKERFSLILESASTNQTSMYLCASSFRARAEAFFGQGTRLTVV.

The chain combines TRBV30 with TRBJ1-4, with D hard to call. The CDR3 has 13 amino acids. CDR1 and CDR2 (germline): GTSNPN, SVGIG (reference sequence). V lost 0 bases, J lost 8 bases, and 10 bases lay in between. CDR3: CAWSVRLGEKLFF. The CDR3, as DNA: TGTGCCTGGAGTGTGAGGTTGGGCGAAAAACTGTTTTTT.